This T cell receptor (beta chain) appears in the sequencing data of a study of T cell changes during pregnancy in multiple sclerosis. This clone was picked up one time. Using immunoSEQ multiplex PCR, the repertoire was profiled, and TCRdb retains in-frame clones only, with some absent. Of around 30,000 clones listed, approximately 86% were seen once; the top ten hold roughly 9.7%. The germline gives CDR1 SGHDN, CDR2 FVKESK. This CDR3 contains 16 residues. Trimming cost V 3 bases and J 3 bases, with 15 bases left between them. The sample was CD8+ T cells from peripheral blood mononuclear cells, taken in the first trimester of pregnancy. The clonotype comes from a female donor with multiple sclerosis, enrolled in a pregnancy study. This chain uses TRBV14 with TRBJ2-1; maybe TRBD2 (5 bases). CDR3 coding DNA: TGTGCCAGCAGCCAGGCCGCCCCTCGGGACTACAATGAGCAGTTCTTC. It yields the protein CASSQAAPRDYNEQFF.